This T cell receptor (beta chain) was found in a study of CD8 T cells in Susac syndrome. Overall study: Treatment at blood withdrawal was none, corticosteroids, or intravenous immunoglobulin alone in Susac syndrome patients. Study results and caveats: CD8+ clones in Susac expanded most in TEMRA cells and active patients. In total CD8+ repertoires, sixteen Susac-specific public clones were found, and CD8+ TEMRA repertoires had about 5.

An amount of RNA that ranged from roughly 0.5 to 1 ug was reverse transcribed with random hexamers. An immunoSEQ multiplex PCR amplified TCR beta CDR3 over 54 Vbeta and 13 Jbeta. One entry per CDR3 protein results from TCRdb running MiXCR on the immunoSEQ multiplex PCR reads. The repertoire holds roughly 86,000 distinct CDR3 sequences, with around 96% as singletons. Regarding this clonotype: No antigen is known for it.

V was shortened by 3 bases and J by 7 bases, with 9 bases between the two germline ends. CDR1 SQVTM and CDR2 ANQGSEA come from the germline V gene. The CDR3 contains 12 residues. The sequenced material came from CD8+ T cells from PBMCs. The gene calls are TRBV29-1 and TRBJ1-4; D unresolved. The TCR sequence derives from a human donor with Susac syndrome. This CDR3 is CSVDSPSEKLFF. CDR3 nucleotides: TGCAGCGTTGACAGCCCATCTGAAAAACTGTTTTTT.